This T cell receptor beta chain was documented in a study of blood T cell repertoires in COVID-19. Study context: The United States, Italy and Spain were the sources of the acute and convalescent COVID-19 samples.

This CDR3 is built from 14 residues. V dropped 7 bases and J dropped 3; count of bases not matched to a gene: 5. In germline, CDR1 is MNHEY, CDR2 SVGAGI. A few counts support this clone. Authors' analysis steps: From reference gene primer amplification, estimates of nucleated cell counts were derived. This table comes from immunoSEQ multiplex PCR, and its TCRdb copy is limited to in-frame clones, with some not included. For V, J and clone size, that table is used; D and trimming come from the DNA. The top ten clones hold approximately 9% of a sample with fewer than 150,000 clones, 84% of them seen once.

This clonotype originated in a woman of 80 years or more in a cohort sampled during active or convalescent COVID-19. This chain joins TRBV6-5 and TRBJ1-4; 7 bases agree with TRBD1. Sequenced material: peripheral blood. The CDR3 protein is CASMEGASNEKLFF. The CDR3, as DNA: TGTGCCAGCATGGAGGGGGCATCTAATGAAAAACTGTTTTTT.